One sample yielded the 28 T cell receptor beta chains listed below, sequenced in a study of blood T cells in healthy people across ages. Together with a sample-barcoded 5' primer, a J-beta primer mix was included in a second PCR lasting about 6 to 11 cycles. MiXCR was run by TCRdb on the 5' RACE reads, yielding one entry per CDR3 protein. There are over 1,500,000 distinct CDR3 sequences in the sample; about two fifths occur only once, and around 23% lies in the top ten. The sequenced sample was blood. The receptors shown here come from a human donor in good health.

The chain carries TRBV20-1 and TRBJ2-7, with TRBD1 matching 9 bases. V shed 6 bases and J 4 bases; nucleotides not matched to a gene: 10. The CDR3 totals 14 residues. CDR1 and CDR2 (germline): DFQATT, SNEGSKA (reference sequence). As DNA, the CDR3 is TGCAGTGCGTCTGACAGGGGGAGAGTGTACGAGCAGTACTTC. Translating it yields CSASDRGRVYEQYF.

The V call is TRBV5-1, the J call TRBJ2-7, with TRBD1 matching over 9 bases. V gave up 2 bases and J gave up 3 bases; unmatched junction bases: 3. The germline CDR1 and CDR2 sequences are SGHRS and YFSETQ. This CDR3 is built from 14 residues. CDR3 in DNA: TGCGCCAGCAGCTTTCTGGACAGGGGCTACGAGCAGTACTTC. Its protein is CASSFLDRGYEQYF.

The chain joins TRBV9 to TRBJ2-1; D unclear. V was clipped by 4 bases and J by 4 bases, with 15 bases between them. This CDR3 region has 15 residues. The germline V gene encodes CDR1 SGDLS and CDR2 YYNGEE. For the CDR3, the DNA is TGTGCCAGCAGCCCCCGGCTAGACATATACAATGAGCAGTTCTTC. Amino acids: CASSPRLDIYNEQFF.

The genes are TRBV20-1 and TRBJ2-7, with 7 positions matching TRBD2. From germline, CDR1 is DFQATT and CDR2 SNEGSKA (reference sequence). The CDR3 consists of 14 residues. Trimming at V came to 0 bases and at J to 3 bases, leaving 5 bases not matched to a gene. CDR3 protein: CSARESGEGYEQYF. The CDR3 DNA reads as TGCAGTGCTAGAGAGTCCGGGGAGGGCTACGAGCAGTACTTC.

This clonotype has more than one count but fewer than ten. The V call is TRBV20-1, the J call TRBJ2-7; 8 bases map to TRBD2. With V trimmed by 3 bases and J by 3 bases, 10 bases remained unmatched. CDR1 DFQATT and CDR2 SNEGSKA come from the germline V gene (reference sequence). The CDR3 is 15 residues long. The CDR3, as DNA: TGCAGTGCTAGGCCCCGGGGCGGGGGGAACTACGAGCAGTACTTC. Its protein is CSARPRGGGNYEQYF.

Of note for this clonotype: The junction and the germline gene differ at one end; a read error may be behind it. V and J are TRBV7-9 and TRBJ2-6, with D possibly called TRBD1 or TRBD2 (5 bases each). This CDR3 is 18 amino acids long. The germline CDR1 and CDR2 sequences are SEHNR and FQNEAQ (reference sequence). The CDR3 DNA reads TGTGCCAGCAGCTTATTTCGGGAACTATCCTCTGGGGCCAACGTCCGGACTTTC. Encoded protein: CASSLFRELSSGANVRTF.

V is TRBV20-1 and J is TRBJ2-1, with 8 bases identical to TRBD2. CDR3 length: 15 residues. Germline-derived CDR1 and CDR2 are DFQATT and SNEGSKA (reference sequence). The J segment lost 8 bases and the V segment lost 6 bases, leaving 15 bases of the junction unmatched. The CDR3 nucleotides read TGCAGTGCCCAGAGACCGGGACTAGTGGCACATGAGCAGTTCTTC. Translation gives CSAQRPGLVAHEQFF.

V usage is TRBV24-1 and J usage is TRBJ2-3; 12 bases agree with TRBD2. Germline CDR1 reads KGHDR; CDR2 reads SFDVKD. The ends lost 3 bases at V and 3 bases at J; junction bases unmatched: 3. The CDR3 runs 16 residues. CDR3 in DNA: TGTGCCACCAGTGATACTAGCGGGGGGATGACAGATACGCAGTATTTT. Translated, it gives CATSDTSGGMTDTQYF.

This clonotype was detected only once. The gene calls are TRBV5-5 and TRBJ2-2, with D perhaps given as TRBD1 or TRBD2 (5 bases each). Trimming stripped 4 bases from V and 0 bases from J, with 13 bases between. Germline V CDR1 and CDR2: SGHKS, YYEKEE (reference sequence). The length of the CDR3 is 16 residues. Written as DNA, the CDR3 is TGTGCCAGCAGCCCATATGGGGGATCGAACACCGGGGAGCTGTTTTTT. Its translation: CASSPYGGSNTGELFF.

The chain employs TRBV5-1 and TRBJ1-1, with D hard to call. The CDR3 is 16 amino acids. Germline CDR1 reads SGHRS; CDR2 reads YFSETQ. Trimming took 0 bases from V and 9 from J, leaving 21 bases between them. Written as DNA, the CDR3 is TGCGCCAGCAGCTTGGAAGATACGGCAGAGTGGTCTCAAGCTTTCTTT. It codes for CASSLEDTAEWSQAFF.

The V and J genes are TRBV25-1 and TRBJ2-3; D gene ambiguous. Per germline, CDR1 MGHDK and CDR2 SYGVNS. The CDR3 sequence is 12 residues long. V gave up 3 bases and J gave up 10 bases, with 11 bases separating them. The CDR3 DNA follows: TGTGCCAGCAGTGAGATGGGTATGGCGCAGTATTTT. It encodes CASSEMGMAQYF.

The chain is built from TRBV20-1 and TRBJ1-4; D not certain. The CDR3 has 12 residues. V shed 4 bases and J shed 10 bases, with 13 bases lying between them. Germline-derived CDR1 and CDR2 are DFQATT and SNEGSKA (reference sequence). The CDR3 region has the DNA TGCAGTGCTATGGTGTCTAACGGAAAACTGTTTTTT. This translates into CSAMVSNGKLFF.

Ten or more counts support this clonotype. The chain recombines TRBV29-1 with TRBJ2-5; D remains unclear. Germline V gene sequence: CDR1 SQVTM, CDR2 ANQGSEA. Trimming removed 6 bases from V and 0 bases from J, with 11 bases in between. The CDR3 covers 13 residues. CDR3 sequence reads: CSVREAYQETQYF. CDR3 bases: TGCAGCGTCCGTGAGGCCTACCAAGAGACCCAGTACTTC.

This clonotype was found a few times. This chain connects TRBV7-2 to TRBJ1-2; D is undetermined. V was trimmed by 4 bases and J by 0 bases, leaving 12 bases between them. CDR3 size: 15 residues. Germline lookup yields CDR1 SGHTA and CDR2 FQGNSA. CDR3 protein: CASSSGPRANYGYTF. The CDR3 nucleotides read TGTGCCAGCAGCTCTGGACCGAGAGCTAACTATGGCTACACCTTC.

CDR3 coding DNA: TGTGCCACGGGACTAGCGGGGGGTATCACCGGGGAGCTGTTTTTT. This sequence encodes CATGLAGGITGELFF. The rearrangement links TRBV10-3 to TRBJ2-2, with 15 bases matching TRBD2. CDR1 and CDR2 (germline): ENHRY, SYGVKD. This CDR3 comprises 15 residues. V was clipped by 10 bases and J by 4 bases; unmatched bases: 4.

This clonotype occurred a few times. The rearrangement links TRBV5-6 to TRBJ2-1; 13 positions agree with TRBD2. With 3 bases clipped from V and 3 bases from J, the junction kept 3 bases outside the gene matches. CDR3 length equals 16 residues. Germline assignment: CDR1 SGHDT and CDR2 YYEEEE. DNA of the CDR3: TGTGCCAGCAGCTCTTGGACTAGCGGGGGCTACAATGAGCAGTTCTTC. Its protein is CASSSWTSGGYNEQFF.

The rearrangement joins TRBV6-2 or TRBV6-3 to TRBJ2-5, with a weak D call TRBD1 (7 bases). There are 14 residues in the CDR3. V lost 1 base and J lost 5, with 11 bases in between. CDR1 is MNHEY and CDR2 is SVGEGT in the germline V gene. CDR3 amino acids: CASSYWAGGETQYF. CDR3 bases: TGTGCCAGCAGTTACTGGGCAGGGGGGGAGACCCAGTACTTC.

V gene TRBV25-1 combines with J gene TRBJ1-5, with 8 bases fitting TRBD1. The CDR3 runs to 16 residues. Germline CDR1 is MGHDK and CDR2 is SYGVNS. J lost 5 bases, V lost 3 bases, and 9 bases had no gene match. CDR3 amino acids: CASSDSRQGSYQPQHF. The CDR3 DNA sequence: TGTGCCAGCAGTGATTCCCGACAGGGGTCCTATCAGCCCCAGCATTTT.

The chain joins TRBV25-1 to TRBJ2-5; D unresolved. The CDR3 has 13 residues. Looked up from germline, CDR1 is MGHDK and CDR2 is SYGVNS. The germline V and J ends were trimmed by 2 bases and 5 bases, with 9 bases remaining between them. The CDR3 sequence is CASSEGVLETQYF. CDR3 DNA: TGTGCCAGCAGTGAAGGGGTTCTGGAGACCCAGTACTTC.

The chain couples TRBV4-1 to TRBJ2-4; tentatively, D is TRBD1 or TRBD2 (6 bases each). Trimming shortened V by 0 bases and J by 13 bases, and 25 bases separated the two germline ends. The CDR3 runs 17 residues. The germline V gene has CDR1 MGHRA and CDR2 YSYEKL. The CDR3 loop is CASSQDGGLAGIGEQYF. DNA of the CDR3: TGCGCCAGCAGCCAAGATGGGGGCCTGGCGGGAATTGGGGAGCAGTACTTC.

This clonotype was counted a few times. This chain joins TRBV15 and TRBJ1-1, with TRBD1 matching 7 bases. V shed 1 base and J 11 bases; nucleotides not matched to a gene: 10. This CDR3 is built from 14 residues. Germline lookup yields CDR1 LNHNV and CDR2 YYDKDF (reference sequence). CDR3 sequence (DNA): TGTGCCACCAGCAGAGTTGTGGACAGGACGTCTGCTTTCTTT. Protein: CATSRVVDRTSAFF.

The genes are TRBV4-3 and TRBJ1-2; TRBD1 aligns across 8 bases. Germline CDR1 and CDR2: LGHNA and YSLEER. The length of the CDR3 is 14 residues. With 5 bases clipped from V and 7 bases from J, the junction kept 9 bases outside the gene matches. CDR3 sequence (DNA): TGCGCCAGCAGCTTTGTTCAGGGGGCGGCTGGCTACACCTTC. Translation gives CASSFVQGAAGYTF.

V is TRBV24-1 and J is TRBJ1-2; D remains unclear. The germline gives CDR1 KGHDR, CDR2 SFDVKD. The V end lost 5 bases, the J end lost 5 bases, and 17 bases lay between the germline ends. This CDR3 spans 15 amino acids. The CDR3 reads CATSGSSTRRYGYTF. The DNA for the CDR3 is TGTGCCACCAGTGGCTCCTCGACAAGGAGATATGGCTACACCTTC.

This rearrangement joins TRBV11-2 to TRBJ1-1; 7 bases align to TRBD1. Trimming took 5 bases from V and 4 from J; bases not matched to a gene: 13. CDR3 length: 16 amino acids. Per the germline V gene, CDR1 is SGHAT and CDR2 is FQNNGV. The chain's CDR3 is CASSAHRGGGPTEAFF. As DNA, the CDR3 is TGTGCCAGCAGCGCCCACAGGGGCGGGGGCCCCACTGAAGCTTTCTTT.

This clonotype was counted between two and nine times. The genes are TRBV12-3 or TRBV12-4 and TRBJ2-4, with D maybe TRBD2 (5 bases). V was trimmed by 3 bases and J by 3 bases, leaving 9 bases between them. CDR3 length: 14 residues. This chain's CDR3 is CASSLEAVKNIQYF. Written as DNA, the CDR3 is TGTGCCAGCAGTTTGGAGGCTGTCAAAAACATTCAGTACTTC.

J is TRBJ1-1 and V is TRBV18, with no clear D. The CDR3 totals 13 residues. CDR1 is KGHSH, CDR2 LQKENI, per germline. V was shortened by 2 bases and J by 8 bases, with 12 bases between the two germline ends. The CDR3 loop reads CASSPGSGVEAFF. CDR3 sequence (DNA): TGTGCCAGCTCACCAGGGTCTGGGGTCGAAGCTTTCTTT.

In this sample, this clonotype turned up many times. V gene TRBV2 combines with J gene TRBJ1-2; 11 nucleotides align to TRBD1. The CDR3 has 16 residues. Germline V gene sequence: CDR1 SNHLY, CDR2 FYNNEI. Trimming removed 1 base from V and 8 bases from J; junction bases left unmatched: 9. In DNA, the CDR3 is TGTGCCAGCAGTGAAGGCGGACAGGGGGCTTTGAGAGGCTACACCTTC. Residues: CASSEGGQGALRGYTF.

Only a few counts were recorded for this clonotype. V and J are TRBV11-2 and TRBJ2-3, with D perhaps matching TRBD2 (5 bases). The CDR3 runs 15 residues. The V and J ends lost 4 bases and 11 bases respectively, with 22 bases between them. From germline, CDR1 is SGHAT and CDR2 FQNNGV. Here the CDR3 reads CASSSYGGLDRGQYF. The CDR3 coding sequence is TGTGCCAGCAGCTCCTACGGCGGGCTCGACCGGGGGCAGTATTTT.